In this sample, the clone carrying this TCR beta chain turned up a few times. Its antigen is currently unknown. A read error may produce the germline difference seen at one junction end. This sample is drawn from a study of T cells in Graves' hyperthyroidism and ophthalmopathy. Overall study: Peripheral blood draws took place at initial diagnosis, ahead of any treatment.

TCR beta CDR3 region amplification was performed from RNA transcripts. Using the HTBI primer set, a first-round RT-PCR was run on the TCR CDR3. TCRdb reprocessed the multiplex PCR reads via MiXCR and lists one record per CDR3 protein. The sample has roughly 520,000 distinct CDR3 sequences, less than 25% seen once. Study results and limitations: Among thyroid clonotypes expanded above 0.001, most also appeared in blood. Ophthalmopathy prediction by the model preceded onset by a median approximately six months.

Patients with uncontrolled infections, other autoimmune diseases, pregnancy or lactation were excluded. From germline, CDR1 is GTSNPN and CDR2 SVGIG (reference sequence). The CDR3 length is 13 residues. V is TRBV30 and J is TRBJ2-7; 7 bases agree with TRBD2. The sequence came from a woman in her twenties or thirties with Graves' ophthalmopathy. Sequencing input: blood. Here the CDR3 DNA reads TGTGCCTGGAGTCCCCGGGGTCTCGGGACGGGGGGTTTC. This gives the protein CAWSPRGLGTGGF.